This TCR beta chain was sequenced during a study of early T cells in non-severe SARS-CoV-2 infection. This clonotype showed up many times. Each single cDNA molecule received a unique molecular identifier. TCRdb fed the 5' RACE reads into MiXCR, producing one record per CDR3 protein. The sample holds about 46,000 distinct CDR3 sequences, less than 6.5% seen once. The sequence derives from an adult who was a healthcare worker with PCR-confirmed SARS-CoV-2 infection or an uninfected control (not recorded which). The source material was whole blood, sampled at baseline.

The CDR3 bases are TGTGCCAGCAGCTTTAGATGGTTCGTCGGAGAGAACGAGCAGTACTTC. Its protein product is CASSFRWFVGENEQYF. The rearrangement links TRBV11-2 to TRBJ2-7; no definite D call. Germline values: CDR1 SGHAT, CDR2 FQNNGV. V lost 3 bases and J 5 bases, leaving 20 bases between the germline ends. The CDR3 has 16 amino acids.